This entry is about one TCR beta chain. Its antigen remains unknown. This entry belongs to a study of OX40 agonist ivuxolimab in advanced cancers. Overall study: With a range of roughly 23 to 79, age averaged approximately 60 years, and around 83% were male. Study-level findings and limits: At 0.1-3.0 mg/kg, partial responders had clonal expansion among the lowest observed. In general, CD8+ T cells held more expanded clones than CD4+ did, on average. Blood T cells, both CD4+ and CD8+, expanded clonally by week 6 at 0.1 to 3.0 mg/kg.

In germline, CDR1 is LNHDA, CDR2 SQIVND (reference sequence). With 3 bases removed from V and 7 bases from J, the gap between germline ends came to 6 bases. The CDR3 length is 12 residues. Clones were sequenced by immunoSEQ multiplex PCR, and TCRdb holds only the in-frame ones, with some missing. The sample holds about 60,000 clones, about four fifths seen once. This clonotype originated in an adult with an advanced solid tumor such as melanoma, head and neck, liver or kidney cancer. This sequence joins TRBV19 and TRBJ1-4; D ambiguous. The material sequenced was CD4+ or CD8+ T cells sorted from blood, taken in a trial of the OX40 agonist ivuxolimab. CDR3 in amino acids: CASSIRGEKLFF. As DNA, the CDR3 is TGTGCCAGTAGTATTCGAGGTGAAAAACTGTTTTTT.